The 30 T cell receptor beta chains reported below all come from one sample, sequenced in a study of blood T cells in healthy people across ages. Combining a sample-barcoded 5' primer with a J-beta primer mix, a second PCR ran for roughly 7 to 11 cycles. TCRdb fed the 5' RACE reads into MiXCR, producing one record per CDR3 protein. The data contain approximately 700,000 distinct CDR3 sequences, about 30% of them singletons. Material: blood. These receptors were taken from a woman older than 75 in good health.

This clonotype occurred once. A much larger clone lies one base from this, so it may be a read error. V is TRBV20-1 and J is TRBJ1-4; 8 bases match TRBD1. The ends lost 4 bases at V and 2 bases at J; junction bases unmatched: 12. CDR1 DFQATT and CDR2 SNEGSKA come from the germline V gene (reference sequence). The CDR3 length is 17 residues. DNA for the CDR3: TGCAGTGCTAAAGGACAGGGAGGCCATAGTACTAATGAAAAACTGTTTTTT. Translation: CSAKGQGGHSTNEKLFF.

Note on this clonotype: This may come from a read error, since a much larger clone is one base off. The rearrangement uses TRBV19 and TRBJ2-3; D ambiguous. Germline V lookup: CDR1 LNHDA, CDR2 SQIVND (reference sequence). CDR3 length: 13 amino acids. With 9 bases removed from V and 1 base from J, the gap between germline ends came to 11 bases. The CDR3 DNA reads as TGTGCCAGAAAGATTAGGGGCACAGATACGCAGTATTTT. Encoded protein: CARKIRGTDTQYF.

This rearrangement joins TRBV20-1 to TRBJ2-7; 7 bases are shared with TRBD1. V was pared by 6 bases and J by 2 bases, with 13 bases of the junction left unmatched. CDR3 size: 15 residues. Germline V gives CDR1 DFQATT, CDR2 SNEGSKA (reference sequence). CDR3: CSAASATDRPYEQYF. The CDR3, as DNA: TGCAGTGCCGCGAGCGCAACGGACAGGCCCTACGAGCAGTACTTC.

The chain's CDR3 is CASREVGYNEQFF. Written as DNA, the CDR3 is TGTGCCAGCAGGGAAGTCGGGTACAATGAGCAGTTCTTC. J is TRBJ2-1 and V is TRBV25-1; no firm D call. Trimming shortened V by 6 bases and J by 4 bases, and 10 bases separated the two germline ends. CDR1 and CDR2 (germline): MGHDK, SYGVNS. This CDR3 has 13 amino acids.

The rearrangement links TRBV30 to TRBJ1-2, with TRBD1 matching over 8 bases. The germline V gene has CDR1 GTSNPN and CDR2 SVGIG (reference sequence). The CDR3 totals 14 residues. The V gene end was trimmed by 5 bases and the J gene end by 8 bases; junction bases not matched to a gene: 13. As DNA, the CDR3 is TGTGCCTGGTCGGGACAGGCGGCCGTAGGGGGCTACACCTTC. Translation: CAWSGQAAVGGYTF.

A few counts support this clonotype. A junction end diverges from the germline sequence, so it may reflect a read error. The rearrangement links TRBV20-1 to TRBJ2-7; D gene uncertain. The germline CDR1 and CDR2 sequences are DFQATT and SNEGSKA (reference sequence). The CDR3 extends over 12 amino acids. In DNA, the CDR3 is TGCGGTGCTACGGACGGTACCTACGAGCAGTACTTC. It translates to CGATDGTYEQYF.

The gene calls are TRBV4-3 and TRBJ1-5; D is perhaps TRBD1 (5 bases). The length of the CDR3 is 15 residues. Deletions cut 4 bases from V and 6 bases from J, with 16 bases between. Germline-derived CDR1 and CDR2 are LGHNA and YSLEER. CDR3 in amino acids: CASSLGGGTGQPQHF. The CDR3 DNA is TGCGCCAGCAGCCTGGGTGGAGGGACCGGTCAGCCCCAGCATTTT.

This clonotype was observed many times. V is TRBV4-3 and J is TRBJ2-3, with 9 nucleotides matching TRBD1. CDR3 length: 15 amino acids. V dropped 2 bases and J dropped 5; count of bases not matched to a gene: 5. Germline V gene lookup returns CDR1 LGHNA and CDR2 YSLEER. The CDR3 region is CASSQQGQGGDTQYF. CDR3 nucleotide sequence: TGCGCCAGCAGCCAACAGGGACAGGGAGGAGATACGCAGTATTTT.

This clonotype was detected ten times or more. The rearrangement joins TRBV7-2 to TRBJ2-1; 8 bases map to TRBD2. The length of the CDR3 is 15 residues. V lost 2 bases to trimming and J lost 2 bases; unmatched junction nucleotides: 2. Germline V lookup: CDR1 SGHTA, CDR2 FQGNSA. The CDR3 reads CASSLFGGAYNEQFF. CDR3 sequence (DNA): TGTGCCAGCAGCTTATTCGGGGGGGCCTACAATGAGCAGTTCTTC.

This clonotype was seen many times. The chain carries TRBV19 and TRBJ2-1; D remains ambiguous. Germline-derived CDR1 and CDR2 are LNHDA and SQIVND (reference sequence). V lost 6 bases and J lost 7, with 10 bases in between. The CDR3 has 12 amino acids. The CDR3 region has the DNA TGTGCCAGTAGCGGATACGCGAATGAGCAGTTCTTC. Protein sequence: CASSGYANEQFF.

The sample holds many counts of this clonotype. The gene calls are TRBV20-1 and TRBJ2-3; perhaps TRBD2 as D (6 bases). CDR3 length: 14 residues. Looked up from germline, CDR1 is DFQATT and CDR2 is SNEGSKA (reference sequence). With 4 bases removed from V and 4 bases from J, the gap between germline ends came to 15 bases. The CDR3 loop reads CSAILGGSADTQYF. In nucleotides, the CDR3 is TGCAGTGCTATCCTCGGGGGAAGCGCAGATACGCAGTATTTT.

This clonotype appeared many times. This could be a read error, since a much larger clone is one nucleotide away. This chain links TRBV29-1 with TRBJ2-1; 11 bases align to TRBD1. Looked up from germline, CDR1 is SQVTM and CDR2 is ANQGSEA. CDR3 size: 13 residues. Losses at the gene ends were 6 bases for V and 8 bases for J; bases not matched to a gene: 6. This CDR3 is CSVRTGGIDEQFF. The CDR3 DNA is TGCAGCGTCAGGACAGGGGGCATCGATGAGCAGTTCTTC.

This clonotype occurred many times. The rearrangement joins TRBV5-1 to TRBJ2-2; D possibly matches TRBD1 or TRBD2 (5 bases each). Germline CDR1 SGHRS, CDR2 YFSETQ. V was trimmed by 5 bases and J by 3 bases, leaving 20 bases between them. The CDR3 contains 17 residues. The CDR3 protein is CASSRRDGAAYTGELFF. As DNA, the CDR3 is TGCGCCAGCAGTCGTCGCGACGGGGCCGCGTACACCGGGGAGCTGTTTTTT.

Many counts were recorded for this clonotype. V gene TRBV12-3 or TRBV12-4 combines with J gene TRBJ1-4, with TRBD1 matching over 7 bases. This CDR3 has 14 residues. J was trimmed by 7 bases and V by 6 bases; bases with no gene match: 8. In DNA, the CDR3 is TGTGCCAGCAGGATGACAGGGATAAGTGAAAAACTGTTTTTT. Amino acid sequence: CASRMTGISEKLFF.

Details on this clonotype: This may be a read error, as it is one base from a much larger clone. The chain employs TRBV7-2 and TRBJ1-2; 9 bases map to TRBD1. The CDR3 consists of 14 residues. The germline gives CDR1 SGHTA, CDR2 FQGNSA. The V gene end was trimmed by 5 bases and the J gene end by 9 bases; junction bases not matched to a gene: 10. CDR3: CASSRPGQGESYTF. DNA for the CDR3: TGTGCCAGCAGCAGACCGGGACAGGGAGAAAGCTACACCTTC.

This clonotype has more than one count but fewer than ten. This may arise from a read error, as a much more abundant clone is one base away. This sequence joins TRBV29-1 and TRBJ2-5; D gene ambiguous. V dropped 7 bases and J dropped 11 bases, with 14 bases sitting between them. The CDR3 covers 10 residues. Germline V gene sequence: CDR1 SQVTM, CDR2 ANQGSEA. This CDR3 reads CSAENNEQYF. Written as DNA, the CDR3 is TGCAGCGCCGAGAACAATGAGCAGTACTTC.

This clonotype showed up many times. J is TRBJ2-1 and V is TRBV25-1; TRBD2 matches at 7 bases. Unmatched junction bases numbered 7, after V lost 3 bases and J lost 5 bases. Per germline, CDR1 MGHDK and CDR2 SYGVNS. The CDR3 runs 15 residues. The CDR3 protein is CASSDWGEGHNEQFF. CDR3 coding DNA: TGTGCCAGCAGTGACTGGGGGGAGGGGCACAATGAGCAGTTCTTC.

The chain joins TRBV5-1 to TRBJ2-2; D is unresolved. The V and J ends lost 0 bases and 7 bases respectively, with 13 bases between them. CDR1 and CDR2 (germline): SGHRS, YFSETQ. This CDR3 region has 15 residues. Here the CDR3 reads CASSLAIYGDGELFF. CDR3 coding DNA: TGCGCCAGCAGCTTGGCCATTTATGGGGACGGGGAGCTGTTTTTT.

On this clonotype itself: One base away lies a much larger clone, so this may be a sequencing read error. The rearrangement joins TRBV9 to TRBJ2-1, with 9 bases identical to TRBD2. CDR1 SGDLS and CDR2 YYNGEE come from the germline V gene. The CDR3 loop spans 16 amino acids. V lost 4 bases and J lost 2; bases outside the gene matches: 7. The CDR3 bases are TGTGCCAGCAGCACAGACGGCGGGGGGGCCTACAATGAGCAGTTCTTC. Translating gives CASSTDGGGAYNEQFF.

V usage is TRBV10-3 and J usage is TRBJ2-5; 8 nucleotides agree with TRBD1. Unmatched junction bases numbered 7, after V lost 6 bases and J lost 1 base. CDR3 length equals 15 residues. The germline V gene encodes CDR1 ENHRY and CDR2 SYGVKD. CDR3 DNA: TGTGCCATCAGCCCCGGGACAGGACCCCAAGAGACCCAGTACTTC. Translating gives CAISPGTGPQETQYF.

This clonotype came up a few times. The chain links TRBV7-9 to TRBJ2-3; 7 nucleotides match TRBD2. After removal of 6 bases from V and 1 base from J, the junction contained 10 bases not matched to a gene. From germline, CDR1 is SEHNR and CDR2 FQNEAQ (reference sequence). The CDR3 has 16 residues. CDR3 sequence (DNA): TGTGCCAGCAGGACCGGGACTAATTATGGCACAGATACGCAGTATTTT. It translates to CASRTGTNYGTDTQYF.

This clonotype showed up just a few times. V usage is TRBV7-2 and J usage is TRBJ2-1; no clear D. V lost 8 bases and J lost 7, with 12 bases in between. The CDR3 consists of 12 residues. Germline V CDR1 and CDR2: SGHTA, FQGNSA. DNA of the CDR3: TGTGCCAGCGCTCGGGTTTGGAATGAGCAGTTCTTC. This encodes CASARVWNEQFF.

A word on this clonotype: A much larger clone lies a single base off, so this may be a read error. J is TRBJ1-1 and V is TRBV6-1; no reliable D call. The ends were cut back, 5 bases at V and 0 bases at J, with 10 bases in the middle. The CDR3 totals 14 residues. The germline CDR1 and CDR2 sequences are MNHNS and SASEGT. The CDR3 loop is CASSQVFMNTEAFF. The CDR3 nucleotides read TGTGCCAGCAGTCAAGTATTCATGAACACTGAAGCTTTCTTT.

This clonotype was seen ten or more times. V gene TRBV5-1 combines with J gene TRBJ2-7; 10 bases fit TRBD1. Germline CDR1 SGHRS, CDR2 YFSETQ. J lost 2 bases, V lost 4 bases, and 3 bases had no gene match. This CDR3 comprises 14 residues. The CDR3, as DNA: TGCGCCAGCAGCGGTGGACAGGGGGCCTACGAGCAGTACTTC. Its protein is CASSGGQGAYEQYF.

This clonotype was recorded a few times. The gene calls are TRBV28 and TRBJ1-1, with 8 nucleotides matching TRBD1. The V segment lost 5 bases and the J segment 1 base; nucleotides outside the gene matches: 6. CDR1 is MDHEN, CDR2 SYDVKM, per germline. CDR3 length: 15 amino acids. The chain's CDR3 is CASSPQGATNTEAFF. In DNA form, the CDR3 reads TGTGCCAGCAGTCCCCAGGGGGCGACGAACACTGAAGCTTTCTTT.

In this sample, this clonotype turned up a few times. The rearrangement joins TRBV20-1 to TRBJ1-1, with TRBD1 as a possible D gene (6 bases). Germline CDR1 reads DFQATT; CDR2 reads SNEGSKA (reference sequence). The CDR3 loop spans 17 amino acids. V shed 2 bases and J shed 0 bases, with 19 bases lying between them. CDR3 DNA sequence: TGCAGTGCTAGAAGGGGGTTGGGCAAGCGCATGAACACTGAAGCTTTCTTT. Residues: CSARRGLGKRMNTEAFF.

With regard to this clonotype: At one of its ends the junction is not consistent with the germline gene, which may arise from a read error. For the CDR3, the DNA is TGTGCCAACAGTTTATCCCAACAGGGGGCAAGCGGCTACACCTTC. Translation: CANSLSQQGASGYTF. The chain carries TRBV28 and TRBJ1-2; 9 nucleotides line up with TRBD1. CDR1 is MDHEN, CDR2 SYDVKM, per germline. CDR3 length equals 15 residues.

The J gene is TRBJ2-2, the V gene TRBV19; D is uncertain. This CDR3 has 14 residues. CDR1 LNHDA and CDR2 SQIVND come from the germline V gene (reference sequence). Trimming took off 6 bases at V and 1 base at J, with 9 bases between the two ends. For the CDR3, the DNA is TGTGCCAGTAGCCCTCTAGAGAACACCGGGGAGCTGTTTTTT. This sequence encodes CASSPLENTGELFF.

V and J are TRBV11-2 and TRBJ1-5; 10 nucleotides agree with TRBD1. This CDR3 spans 16 amino acids. Losses at the gene ends were 5 bases for V and 2 bases for J; bases not matched to a gene: 6. Germline assignment: CDR1 SGHAT and CDR2 FQNNGV. The CDR3 region has the DNA TGTGCCAGCAGCCCCCGGACAGGGGGAGGCAATCAGCCCCAGCATTTT. Protein sequence: CASSPRTGGGNQPQHF. Complete variable domain (other parts from reference TRBV11-2 and TRBJ1-5): EAGVAQSPRYKIIEKRQSVAFWCNPISGHATLYWYQQILGQGPKLLIQFQNNGVVDDSQLPKDRFSAERLKGVDSTLKIQPAKLEDSAVYLCASSPRTGGGNQPQHFGDGTRLSIL.

The rearrangement links TRBV7-6 to TRBJ2-3, with no clear D. Between the trimmed V and J ends, which lost 3 bases and 6 bases, there was a span of 25 bases. Germline loops: CDR1 SGHVS, CDR2 FNYEAQ. This CDR3 contains 18 residues. CDR3 residues: CASSFSPAGGLGLDTQYF. CDR3 bases: TGTGCCAGCAGCTTTAGCCCCGCAGGTGGCCTCGGTTTGGATACGCAGTATTTT.